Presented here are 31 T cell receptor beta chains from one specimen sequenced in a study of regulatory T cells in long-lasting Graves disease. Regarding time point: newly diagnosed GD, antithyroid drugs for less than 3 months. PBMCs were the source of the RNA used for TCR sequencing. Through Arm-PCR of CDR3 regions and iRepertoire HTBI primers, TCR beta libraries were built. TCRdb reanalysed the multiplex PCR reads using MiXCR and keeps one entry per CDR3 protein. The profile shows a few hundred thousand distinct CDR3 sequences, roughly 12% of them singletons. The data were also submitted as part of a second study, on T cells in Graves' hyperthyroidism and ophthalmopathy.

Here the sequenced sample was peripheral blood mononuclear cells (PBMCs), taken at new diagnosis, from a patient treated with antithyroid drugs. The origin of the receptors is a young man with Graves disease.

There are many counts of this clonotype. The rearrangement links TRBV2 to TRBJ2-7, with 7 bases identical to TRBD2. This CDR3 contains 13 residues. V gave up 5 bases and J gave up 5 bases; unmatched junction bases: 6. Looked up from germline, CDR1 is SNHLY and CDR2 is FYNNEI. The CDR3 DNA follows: TGTGCCAGCAGTTCCTCTCTAGCGGACGAGCAGTACTTC. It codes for CASSSSLADEQYF.

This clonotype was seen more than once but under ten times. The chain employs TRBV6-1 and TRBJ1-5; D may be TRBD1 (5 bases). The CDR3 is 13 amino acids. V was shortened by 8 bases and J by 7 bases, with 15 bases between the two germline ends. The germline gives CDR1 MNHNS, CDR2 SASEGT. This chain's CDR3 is CASGRGTGQPQHF. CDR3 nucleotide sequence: TGTGCCAGCGGACGGGGGACCGGGCAGCCCCAGCATTTT.

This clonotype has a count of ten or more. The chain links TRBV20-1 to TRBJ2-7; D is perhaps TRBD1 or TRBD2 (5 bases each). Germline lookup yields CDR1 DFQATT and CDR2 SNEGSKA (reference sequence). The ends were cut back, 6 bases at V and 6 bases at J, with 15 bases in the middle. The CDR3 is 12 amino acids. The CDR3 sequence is CSALRGAGEQYF. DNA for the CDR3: TGCAGTGCCCTCCGAGGGGCGGGCGAGCAGTACTTC.

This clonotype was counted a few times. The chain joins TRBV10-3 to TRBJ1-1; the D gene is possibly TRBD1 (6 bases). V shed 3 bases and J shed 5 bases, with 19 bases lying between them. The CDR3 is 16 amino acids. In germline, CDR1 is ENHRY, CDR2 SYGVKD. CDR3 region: CAISDVAGVLGTEAFF. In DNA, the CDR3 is TGTGCCATCAGTGACGTGGCAGGGGTCTTGGGTACTGAAGCTTTCTTT.

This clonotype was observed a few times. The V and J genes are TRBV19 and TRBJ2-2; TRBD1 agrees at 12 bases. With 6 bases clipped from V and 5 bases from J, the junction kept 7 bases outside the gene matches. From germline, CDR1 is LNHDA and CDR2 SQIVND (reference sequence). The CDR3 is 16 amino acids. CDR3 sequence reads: CASRGQGARRTGELFF. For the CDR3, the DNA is TGTGCCAGTAGGGGACAGGGGGCAAGAAGAACCGGGGAGCTGTTTTTT.

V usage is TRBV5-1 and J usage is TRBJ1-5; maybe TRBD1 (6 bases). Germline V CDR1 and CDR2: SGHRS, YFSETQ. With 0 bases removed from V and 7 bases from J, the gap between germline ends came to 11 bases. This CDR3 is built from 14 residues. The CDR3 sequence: CASSLESGVQPQHF. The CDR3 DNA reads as TGCGCCAGCAGCTTGGAGTCAGGGGTACAGCCCCAGCATTTT.

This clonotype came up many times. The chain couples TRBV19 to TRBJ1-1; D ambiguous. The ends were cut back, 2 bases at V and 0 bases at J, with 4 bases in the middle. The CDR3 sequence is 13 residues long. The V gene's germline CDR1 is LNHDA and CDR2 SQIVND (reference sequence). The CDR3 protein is CASSILMNTEAFF. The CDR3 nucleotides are TGTGCCAGTAGTATATTGATGAACACTGAAGCTTTCTTT.

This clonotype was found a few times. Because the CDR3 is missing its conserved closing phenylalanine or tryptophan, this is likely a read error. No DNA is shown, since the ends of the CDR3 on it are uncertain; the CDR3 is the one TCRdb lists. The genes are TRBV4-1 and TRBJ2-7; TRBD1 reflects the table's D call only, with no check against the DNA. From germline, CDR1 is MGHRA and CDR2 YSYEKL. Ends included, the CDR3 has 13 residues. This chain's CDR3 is CASSQGIAGTALM.

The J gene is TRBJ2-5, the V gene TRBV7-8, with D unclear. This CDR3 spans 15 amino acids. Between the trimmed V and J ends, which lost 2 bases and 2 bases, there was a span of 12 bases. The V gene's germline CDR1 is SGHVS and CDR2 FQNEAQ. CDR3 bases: TGTGCCAGCAGCTTAACGTGGTCTGGTCAAGAGACCCAGTACTTC. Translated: CASSLTWSGQETQYF.

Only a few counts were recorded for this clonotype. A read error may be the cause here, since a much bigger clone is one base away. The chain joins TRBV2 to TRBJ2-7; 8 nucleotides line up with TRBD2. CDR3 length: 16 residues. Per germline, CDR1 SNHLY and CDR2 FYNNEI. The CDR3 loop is CASSEVGSGITYGQYF. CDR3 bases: TGTGCCAGCAGTGAAGTAGGTAGCGGGATAACCTACGGGCAGTACTTC.

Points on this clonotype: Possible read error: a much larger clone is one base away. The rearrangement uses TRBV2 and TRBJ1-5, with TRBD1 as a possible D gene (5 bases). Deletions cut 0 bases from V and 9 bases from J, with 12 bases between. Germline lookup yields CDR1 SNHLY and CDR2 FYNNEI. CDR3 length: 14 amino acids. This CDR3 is CASSEAGGVLPQHF. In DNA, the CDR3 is TGTGCCAGCAGTGAAGCGGGGGGTGTACTGCCCCAGCATTTT.

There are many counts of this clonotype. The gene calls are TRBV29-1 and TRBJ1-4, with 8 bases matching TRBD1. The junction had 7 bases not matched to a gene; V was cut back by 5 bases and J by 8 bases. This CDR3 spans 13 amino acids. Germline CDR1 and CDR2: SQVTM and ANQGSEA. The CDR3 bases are TGCAGCGTTCGGACAGGGCCAAGCGAAAAACTGTTTTTT. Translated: CSVRTGPSEKLFF.

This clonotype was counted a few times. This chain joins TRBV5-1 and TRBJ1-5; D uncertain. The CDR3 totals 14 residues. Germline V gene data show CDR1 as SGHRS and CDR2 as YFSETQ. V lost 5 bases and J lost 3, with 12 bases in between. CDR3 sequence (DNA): TGCGCCAGCAGTTTAGGTGGGGACAATCAGCCCCAGCATTTT. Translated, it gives CASSLGGDNQPQHF.

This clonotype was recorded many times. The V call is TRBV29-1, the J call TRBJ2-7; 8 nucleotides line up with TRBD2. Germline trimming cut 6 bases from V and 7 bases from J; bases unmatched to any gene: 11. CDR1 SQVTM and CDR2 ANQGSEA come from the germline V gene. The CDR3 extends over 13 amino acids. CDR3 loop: CSVHVVAGREQYF. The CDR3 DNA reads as TGCAGCGTCCACGTGGTAGCGGGACGGGAGCAGTACTTC.

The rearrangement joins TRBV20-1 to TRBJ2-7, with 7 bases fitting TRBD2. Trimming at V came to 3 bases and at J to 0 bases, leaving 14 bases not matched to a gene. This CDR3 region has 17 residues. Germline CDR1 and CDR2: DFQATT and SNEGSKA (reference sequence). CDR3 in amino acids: CSASGAGAVRSSYEQYF. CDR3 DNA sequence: TGCAGTGCTAGTGGTGCGGGAGCGGTAAGGAGCTCCTACGAGCAGTACTTC.

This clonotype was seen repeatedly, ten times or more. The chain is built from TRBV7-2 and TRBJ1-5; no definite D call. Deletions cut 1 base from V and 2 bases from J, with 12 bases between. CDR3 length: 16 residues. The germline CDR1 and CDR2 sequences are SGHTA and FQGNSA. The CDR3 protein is CASSLEVGWGNQPQHF. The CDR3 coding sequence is TGTGCCAGCAGCTTAGAGGTCGGATGGGGCAATCAGCCCCAGCATTTT.

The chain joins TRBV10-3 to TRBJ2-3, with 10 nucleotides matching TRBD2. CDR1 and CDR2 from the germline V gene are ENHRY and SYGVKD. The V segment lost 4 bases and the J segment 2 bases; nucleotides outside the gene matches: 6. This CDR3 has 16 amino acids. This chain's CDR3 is CAISGGLATPTDTQYF. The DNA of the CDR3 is TGTGCCATCAGTGGGGGACTAGCGACACCCACAGATACGCAGTATTTT.

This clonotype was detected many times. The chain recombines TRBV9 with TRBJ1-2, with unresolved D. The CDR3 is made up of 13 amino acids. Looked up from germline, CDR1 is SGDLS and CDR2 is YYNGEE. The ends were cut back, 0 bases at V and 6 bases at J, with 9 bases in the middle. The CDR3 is CASSVDSLDGYTF. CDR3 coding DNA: TGTGCCAGCAGCGTAGATTCGTTGGATGGCTACACCTTC.

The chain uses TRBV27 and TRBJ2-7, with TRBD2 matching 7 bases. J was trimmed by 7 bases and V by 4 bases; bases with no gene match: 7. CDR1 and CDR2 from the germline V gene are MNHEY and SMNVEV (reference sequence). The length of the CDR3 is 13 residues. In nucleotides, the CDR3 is TGTGCCAGCAGTTGGGACCGGGGAGGGGAGCAGTACTTC. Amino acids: CASSWDRGGEQYF.

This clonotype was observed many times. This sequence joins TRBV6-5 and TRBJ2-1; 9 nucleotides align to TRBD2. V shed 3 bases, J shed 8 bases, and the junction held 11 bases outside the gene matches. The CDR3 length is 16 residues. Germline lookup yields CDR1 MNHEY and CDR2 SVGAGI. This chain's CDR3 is CASSYSGTSRADEQFF. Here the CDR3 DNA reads TGTGCCAGCAGTTATTCCGGGACTAGCAGGGCAGATGAGCAGTTCTTC.

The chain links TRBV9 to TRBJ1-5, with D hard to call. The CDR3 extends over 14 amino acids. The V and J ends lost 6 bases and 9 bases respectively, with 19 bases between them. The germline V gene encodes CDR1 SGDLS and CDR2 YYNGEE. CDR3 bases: TGTGCCAGCACCACGGACGGGCAGAACGGGCCCCAGCATTTT. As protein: CASTTDGQNGPQHF.

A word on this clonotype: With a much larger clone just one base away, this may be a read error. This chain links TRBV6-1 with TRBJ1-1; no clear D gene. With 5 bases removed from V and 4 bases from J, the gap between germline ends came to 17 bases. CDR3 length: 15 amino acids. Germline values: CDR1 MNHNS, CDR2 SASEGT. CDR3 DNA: TGTGCCAGCAGTACGGGTAGGCAGTTAACCACTGAAGCTTTCTTT. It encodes CASSTGRQLTTEAFF.

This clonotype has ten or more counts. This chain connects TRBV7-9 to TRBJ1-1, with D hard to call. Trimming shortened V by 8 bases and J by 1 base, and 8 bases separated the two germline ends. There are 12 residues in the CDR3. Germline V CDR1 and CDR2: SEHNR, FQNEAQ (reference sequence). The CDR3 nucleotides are TGTGCCAGCGGAAGGCCGAACACTGAAGCTTTCTTT. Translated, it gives CASGRPNTEAFF. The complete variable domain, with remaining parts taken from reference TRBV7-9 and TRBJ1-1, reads DTGVSQNPRHKITKRGQNVTFRCDPISEHNRLYWYRQTLGQGPEFLTYFQNEAQLEKSRLLSDRFSAERPKGSFSTLEIQRTEQGDSAMYLCASGRPNTEAFFGQGTRLTVV.

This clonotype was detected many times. DNA for the CDR3: TGCAGTGCGAAACTGGGACAGGTTGGCACTGAAGCTTTCTTT. It specifies CSAKLGQVGTEAFF. V is TRBV20-1 and J is TRBJ1-1, with TRBD1 identical over 8 bases. CDR1 is DFQATT, CDR2 SNEGSKA, per germline (reference sequence). This CDR3 is built from 14 residues. V was clipped by 6 bases and J by 4 bases; unmatched bases: 10.

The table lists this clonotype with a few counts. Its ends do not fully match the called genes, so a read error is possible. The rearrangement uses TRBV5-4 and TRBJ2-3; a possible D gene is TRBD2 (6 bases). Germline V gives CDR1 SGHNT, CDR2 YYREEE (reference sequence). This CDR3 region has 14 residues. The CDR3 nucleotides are TGTGCCAGCGGTACACGTACTAGCACAGATGCGCAGTATTTT. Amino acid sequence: CASGTRTSTDAQYF.

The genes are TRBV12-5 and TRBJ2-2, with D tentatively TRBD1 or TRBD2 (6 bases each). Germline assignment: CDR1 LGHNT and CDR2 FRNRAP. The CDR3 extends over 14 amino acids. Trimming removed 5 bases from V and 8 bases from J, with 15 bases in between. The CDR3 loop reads CASGLEGGAGELFF. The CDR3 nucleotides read TGTGCTAGTGGTCTGGAGGGGGGTGCTGGGGAGCTGTTTTTT.

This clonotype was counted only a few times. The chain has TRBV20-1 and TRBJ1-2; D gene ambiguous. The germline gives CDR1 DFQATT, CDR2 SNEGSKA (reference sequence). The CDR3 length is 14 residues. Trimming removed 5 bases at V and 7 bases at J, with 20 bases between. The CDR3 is CSAPAAQLRGGYTF. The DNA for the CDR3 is TGCAGTGCTCCCGCCGCCCAGCTCCGGGGTGGCTACACCTTC.

The CDR3 loop is CASSLLASSYEQYF. CDR3 sequence (DNA): TGCGCCAGCAGCTTGCTCGCCAGCTCCTACGAGCAGTACTTC. The genes are TRBV5-1 and TRBJ2-7, with D uncertain. With 1 base removed from V and 0 bases from J, the gap between germline ends came to 8 bases. This CDR3 spans 14 amino acids. CDR1 and CDR2 from the germline V gene are SGHRS and YFSETQ.

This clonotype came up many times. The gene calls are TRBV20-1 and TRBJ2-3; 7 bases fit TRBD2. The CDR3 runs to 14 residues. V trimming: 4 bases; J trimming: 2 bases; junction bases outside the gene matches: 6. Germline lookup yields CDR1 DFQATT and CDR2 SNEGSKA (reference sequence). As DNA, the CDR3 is TGCAGTGCTACGGGGACTAAGACCACAGATACGCAGTATTTT. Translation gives CSATGTKTTDTQYF.

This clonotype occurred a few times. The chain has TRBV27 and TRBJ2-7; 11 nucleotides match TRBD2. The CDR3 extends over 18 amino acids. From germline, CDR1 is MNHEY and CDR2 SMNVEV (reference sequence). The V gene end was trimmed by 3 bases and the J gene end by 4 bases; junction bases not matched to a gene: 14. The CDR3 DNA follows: TGTGCCAGCAGTTTCTCTTCTAGGACTAGCGGGCGACCATACGAGCAGTACTTC. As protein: CASSFSSRTSGRPYEQYF.

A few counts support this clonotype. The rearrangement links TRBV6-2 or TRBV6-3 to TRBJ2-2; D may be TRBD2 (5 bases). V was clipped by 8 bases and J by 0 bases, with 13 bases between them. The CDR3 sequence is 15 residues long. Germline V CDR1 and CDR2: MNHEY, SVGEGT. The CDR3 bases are TGTGCCAGCGCCTTGAGGGCAGCGAACACCGGGGAGCTGTTTTTT. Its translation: CASALRAANTGELFF.